The 7 T cell receptor beta chains below all came from one sample that was sequenced in a study of neurological immune-mediated disorders. TCRdb called the 5' RACE reads again in MiXCR, with one record for every CDR3 protein. The sample contains fewer than 60,000 distinct CDR3 sequences, 3.8% of which appear only once. Input material: PBMCs. These receptors originate from a man in his 60s with multiple sclerosis.

This clonotype was observed many times. The rearrangement uses TRBV6-5 and TRBJ1-1; D perhaps matches TRBD1 (5 bases). There are 15 residues in the CDR3. Trimming removed 5 bases at V and 2 bases at J, with 15 bases between. The germline V gene has CDR1 MNHEY and CDR2 SVGAGI. The CDR3 spells CASSPRQTINTEAFF. The CDR3 nucleotides are TGTGCCAGCAGTCCAAGACAGACCATTAACACTGAAGCTTTCTTT.

At least ten counts were recorded for this clonotype. The CDR3 coding sequence is TGTGCCAGCAGCTCCGGGCCTAGCACAGATACGCAGTATTTT. The encoded protein is CASSSGPSTDTQYF. This rearrangement joins TRBV7-2 to TRBJ2-3; D is unresolved. The V gene lost 4 bases and the J gene lost 0 bases, with 8 bases spanning the gap. The CDR3 totals 14 residues. Looked up from germline, CDR1 is SGHTA and CDR2 is FQGNSA.

This clonotype was seen repeatedly, ten times or more. CDR3 residues: CASSESIGTGAYEQYF. Here the CDR3 DNA reads TGCGCCAGCAGTGAGTCGATCGGGACAGGGGCCTACGAGCAGTACTTC. The chain combines TRBV10-1 with TRBJ2-7, with 10 nucleotides matching TRBD1. V trimming: 0 bases; J trimming: 2 bases; junction bases outside the gene matches: 4. Germline V gene data show CDR1 as WNHNN and CDR2 as SYGVQD (reference sequence). The CDR3 has 16 amino acids.

This clonotype was counted at least ten times. The V call is TRBV7-2, the J call TRBJ2-3, with D perhaps TRBD2 (6 bases). This CDR3 comprises 14 residues. The V end was cut by 8 bases, the J end by 1 base, with 13 bases between. Germline CDR1 reads SGHTA; CDR2 reads FQGNSA. The CDR3 DNA reads TGTGCCAGCGGGGCTAGCGAAGGCACAGATACGCAGTATTTT. It codes for CASGASEGTDTQYF.

This clonotype was detected ten times or more. The chain is built from TRBV5-1 and TRBJ1-6, with D possibly matching TRBD1 (5 bases). Germline CDR1 and CDR2: SGHRS and YFSETQ. The ends were cut back, 3 bases at V and 4 bases at J, with 11 bases in the middle. This CDR3 has 15 amino acids. CDR3 residues: CASSSAGTYNSPLHF. The CDR3 DNA follows: TGCGCCAGCAGCTCCGCCGGGACTTATAATTCACCCCTCCACTTT. The full variable domain, with the rest looked up from reference TRBV5-1 and TRBJ1-6, is KAGVTQTPRYLIKTRGQQVTLSCSPISGHRSVSWYQQTPGQGLQFLFEYFSETQRNKGNFPGRFSGRQFSNSRSEMNVSTLELGDSALYLCASSSAGTYNSPLHFGNGTRLTVT.

This clonotype occurred many times. J is TRBJ1-4 and V is TRBV5-1, with D unresolved. V lost 2 bases, J lost 5 bases, and 7 bases lay in between. The CDR3 spans 13 residues. Germline CDR1 and CDR2: SGHRS and YFSETQ. The CDR3 coding sequence is TGCGCCAGCAGCTTCACCCGGAATGAAAAACTGTTTTTT. Translated: CASSFTRNEKLFF.

This clonotype has ten or more counts. J is TRBJ1-6 and V is TRBV6-6; tentative D call: TRBD1 (6 bases). Trimming removed 6 bases from V and 7 bases from J, with 19 bases in between. In germline, CDR1 is MNHNY, CDR2 SVGAGI (reference sequence). The CDR3 extends over 16 amino acids. The chain's CDR3 is CASSPQGGVVNSPLHF. CDR3 coding DNA: TGTGCCAGCAGCCCACAGGGAGGAGTGGTGAATTCACCCCTCCACTTT.